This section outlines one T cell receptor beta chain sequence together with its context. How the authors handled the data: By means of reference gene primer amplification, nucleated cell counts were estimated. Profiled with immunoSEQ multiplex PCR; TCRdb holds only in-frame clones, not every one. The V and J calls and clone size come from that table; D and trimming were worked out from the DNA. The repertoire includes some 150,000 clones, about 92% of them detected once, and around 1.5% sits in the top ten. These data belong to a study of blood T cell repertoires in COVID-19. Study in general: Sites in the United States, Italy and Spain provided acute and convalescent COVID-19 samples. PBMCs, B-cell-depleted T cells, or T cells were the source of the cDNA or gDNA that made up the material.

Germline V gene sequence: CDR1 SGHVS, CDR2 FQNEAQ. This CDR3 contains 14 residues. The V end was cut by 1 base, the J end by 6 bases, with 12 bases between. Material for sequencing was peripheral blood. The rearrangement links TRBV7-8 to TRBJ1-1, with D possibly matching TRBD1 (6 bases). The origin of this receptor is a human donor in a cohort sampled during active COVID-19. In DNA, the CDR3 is TGTGCCAGCAGCTTAGGGGGCAGGGGCCCTGAAGCTTTCTTT. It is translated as CASSLGGRGPEAFF. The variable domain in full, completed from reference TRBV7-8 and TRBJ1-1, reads GAGVSQSPRYKVAKRGQDVALRCDPISGHVSLFWYQQALGQGPEFLTYFQNEAQLDKSGLPSDRFFAERPEGSVSTLKIQRTQQEDSAVYLCASSLGGRGPEAFFGQGTRLTVV.